The present T cell receptor (beta chain) was sequenced within a study of HIV-infected patients and healthy controls. cDNA was made from around 0.45 ug RNA using alpha and beta constant primers. Alpha and beta chain libraries were made separately by chain-specific third strand synthesis with multiplexing indices. TCRdb fed the 5' RACE reads into MiXCR, producing one record per CDR3 protein. The table records 10,000 to 15,000 distinct CDR3 sequences, 9% to 9.5% of them present only once. Whole blood was used without fractionation, so all unsorted peripheral T cells were included. This clonotype was seen ten or more times. The sequenced sample was blood, obtained before antiretroviral therapy. The sequence came from an adult with HIV infection. The donor label of this sample is uncertain.

As DNA, the CDR3 is TGTGCCAGCAGCTTAGATGGGACTAGCGGGGGGAACAAAAACATTCAGTACTTC. This codes for CASSLDGTSGGNKNIQYF. The V gene is TRBV7-9, the J gene TRBJ2-4; TRBD2 matches at 15 bases. CDR1 is SEHNR, CDR2 FQNEAQ, per germline (reference sequence). The CDR3 has 18 amino acids. With V trimmed by 1 base and J by 3 bases, 4 bases remained unmatched.